This TCR beta chain stems from a study of technical replicates of blood from a handful of donors (dated by TCRdb to 2016 to 2017). Per the germline V gene, SGDLS is the CDR1 and YYNGEE is the CDR2. Trimming costs V 0 bases and J 3 bases, and their ends lie 6 bases apart. CDR3 length: 13 amino acids, cysteine to phenylalanine. Only CDR3 DNA is held: 39 bases, read in frame from base 1. Library method: the immunoSEQ multiplex PCR assay. The table comes from immuneACCESS by way of TCRdb, which keeps in-frame sequences with V and J called. Part of the clones is missing from these tables; in studies checked, under half for an unresolved V gene and the rest for unknown reasons. The sample contains about 80,000 clones, 85% to 95% of them found a single time. The leading ten clones occupy about 0.37% of the sample. On this clone itself: No cognate antigen has been identified for it. The input lacks base qualities; no much larger clone sits a single base away.

This sequence uses TRBV9 and TRBJ1-2; D gene: possibly TRBD1, on 5 matching bases. The origin of this receptor is a human donor in good health. The specimen sequenced was T cells isolated from PBMCs. The CDR3 in this case is CASSVEGYYGYTF. The nucleotide sequence is TGTGCCAGCAGCGTAGAGGGGTACTATGGCTACACCTTC.